The 24 T cell receptor beta chains given below trace back to one sample, sequenced in a study of read filtering for tumor transcriptome and immune sequencing (dated by TCRdb to about 2020). Sequenced on an Illumina HiSeq 4000. Starting from roughly 370 ng RNA, TCR libraries were constructed with the Immunoverse kit using molecular barcoded adaptors that cover the alpha/delta and beta/gamma chains. TCRdb handled the public reads itself, with Q25 trimming in fastp and clone calling in MiXCR, and kept productive beta chains. Each CDR3 protein gets just one entry, which takes the most common genes and DNA from the rows behind it. The sample has about 62,000 distinct CDR3 sequences on record, roughly 19% of them singletons. About a tenth of the sample rests with the top ten. The sequenced material came from a population of CD138-negative cells sorted from bone marrow. In light of the paper, this sample's cell subset or site label describes: bone marrow mononuclear cells depleted of CD138+ plasma/myeloma cells by negative magnetic selection. Receptors were obtained from a donor at least 40 years old with multiple myeloma.

This clonotype was seen at least ten times. The chain is built from TRBV9 and TRBJ1-1; a possible D gene is TRBD1 (5 bases). V gave up 0 bases and J gave up 4 bases, with 13 bases separating them. CDR3 length equals 15 residues. Per germline, CDR1 SGDLS and CDR2 YYNGEE. CDR3 region: CASSVGWGGGTEAFF. CDR3 nucleotide sequence: TGTGCCAGCAGCGTAGGTTGGGGTGGGGGCACTGAAGCTTTCTTT.

This clonotype has ten or more counts. The chain uses TRBV7-9 and TRBJ2-5, with 7 bases fitting TRBD2. The V gene's germline CDR1 is SEHNR and CDR2 FQNEAQ (reference sequence). Trimming took 5 bases from V and 7 from J; bases not matched to a gene: 4. CDR3 length equals 12 residues. CDR3 residues: CASSKRESTQYF. For the CDR3, the DNA is TGTGCCAGCAGCAAGCGGGAATCGACCCAGTACTTC.

With respect to this clonotype: Possible read error: a much larger clone is one base away. The rearrangement links TRBV5-1 to TRBJ1-1, with a weak D call TRBD1 (5 bases). V was shortened by 1 base and J by 12 bases, with 19 bases between the two germline ends. The CDR3 runs to 14 residues. From germline, CDR1 is SGHRS and CDR2 YFSETQ. The CDR3 spells CASSLQGRGPTTFF. The CDR3 DNA follows: TGCGCCAGCAGCTTGCAGGGACGGGGCCCAACGACTTTCTTT.

This clonotype was seen repeatedly, ten times or more. The J gene is TRBJ1-1, the V gene TRBV29-1, with TRBD1 matching over 9 bases. Germline V gene lookup returns CDR1 SQVTM and CDR2 ANQGSEA. This CDR3 is built from 11 residues. V gave up 6 bases and J gave up 5 bases; unmatched junction bases: 1. In DNA, the CDR3 is TGCAGCGTCGACAGGGGGACTGAAGCTTTCTTT. Protein product: CSVDRGTEAFF.

Remarks on this clonotype: The junction differs from germline at one of its ends, possibly a read error. The V gene is TRBV30, the J gene TRBJ2-5; weak D call: TRBD1 (6 bases). Looked up from germline, CDR1 is GTSNPN and CDR2 is SVGIG (reference sequence). CDR3 length: 12 amino acids. CDR3 nucleotide sequence: TGTGCCAGGAGTATTGCAGGGGCGACCCAGTACTTC. Amino acids: CARSIAGATQYF.

This clonotype was seen repeatedly, ten times or more. The rearrangement links TRBV5-1 to TRBJ2-1, with 13 positions matching TRBD2. CDR3 length: 16 amino acids. Germline V lookup: CDR1 SGHRS, CDR2 YFSETQ. The J segment lost 5 bases and the V segment lost 0 bases, leaving 2 bases of the junction unmatched. The CDR3 bases are TGCGCCAGCAGCTTGGGGGGACTAGCGGGAAACAATGAGCAGTTCTTC. Translating gives CASSLGGLAGNNEQFF.

This clonotype was found many times. The genes are TRBV29-1 and TRBJ2-3; 8 bases line up with TRBD2. The CDR3 extends over 14 amino acids. V was pared by 7 bases and J by 2 bases, with 8 bases of the junction left unmatched. Germline lookup yields CDR1 SQVTM and CDR2 ANQGSEA. CDR3 DNA sequence: TGCAGCGAAGCGGGACTAGGGCTCACAGATACGCAGTATTTT. Its protein product is CSEAGLGLTDTQYF.

This clonotype was counted ten times or more. The chain combines TRBV29-1 with TRBJ1-1; D is unresolved. V lost 7 bases and J 4 bases, leaving 10 bases between the germline ends. CDR3 length: 11 amino acids. Germline loops: CDR1 SQVTM, CDR2 ANQGSEA. The CDR3 loop is CSGTGLTEAFF. In nucleotides, the CDR3 is TGCAGCGGAACCGGGCTCACTGAAGCTTTCTTT.

This clonotype occurred many times. The chain joins TRBV11-2 to TRBJ2-1, with TRBD2 identical over 9 bases. The CDR3 is made up of 16 amino acids. In germline, CDR1 is SGHAT, CDR2 FQNNGV. The J segment lost 7 bases and the V segment lost 5 bases, leaving 12 bases of the junction unmatched. The CDR3 spells CASSTRVAGGKNEQFF. CDR3 sequence (DNA): TGTGCCAGCAGCACCCGGGTTGCGGGAGGGAAAAATGAGCAGTTCTTC.

This clonotype showed up many times. This chain uses TRBV9 with TRBJ2-3; D gene unclear. V was trimmed by 0 bases and J by 0 bases, leaving 5 bases between them. Per the germline V gene, CDR1 is SGDLS and CDR2 is YYNGEE. The CDR3 consists of 14 residues. This CDR3 is CASSVADSTDTQYF. The CDR3 nucleotides read TGTGCCAGCAGCGTAGCCGATAGCACAGATACGCAGTATTTT.

At least ten counts were recorded for this clonotype. This chain uses TRBV7-2 with TRBJ2-7; TRBD2 might be the D (5 bases). The germline CDR1 and CDR2 sequences are SGHTA and FQGNSA. V lost 2 bases to trimming and J lost 1 base, with 12 bases between them. The CDR3 totals 15 residues. Here the CDR3 DNA reads TGTGCCAGCAGCTTATCACTCCCGGGATCCTACGAGCAGTACTTC. Translated: CASSLSLPGSYEQYF.

There are many counts of this clonotype. V usage is TRBV3-1 and J usage is TRBJ2-5, with D possibly being TRBD2 (6 bases). From germline, CDR1 is LGHDT and CDR2 YNNKEL (reference sequence). This CDR3 is built from 16 residues. V was cut by 0 bases and J by 5 bases, with 16 bases left in between. CDR3 protein: CASSQEDWAGRETQYF. The CDR3 region has the DNA TGTGCCAGCAGCCAAGAAGACTGGGCGGGACGTGAGACCCAGTACTTC.

This clonotype was detected a few times. The rearrangement links TRBV6-1 to TRBJ1-2; D unresolved. This CDR3 has 14 amino acids. Trimming removed 0 bases at V and 5 bases at J, with 10 bases between. Germline-derived CDR1 and CDR2 are MNHNS and SASEGT. The CDR3 sequence: CASSEATDGYGYTF. The CDR3 DNA reads TGTGCCAGCAGTGAAGCTACAGATGGTTATGGCTACACCTTC.

This clonotype was seen ten or more times. This chain joins TRBV20-1 and TRBJ2-1; D is possibly TRBD2 (5 bases). The CDR3 length is 14 residues. In germline, CDR1 is DFQATT, CDR2 SNEGSKA (reference sequence). V was pared by 3 bases and J by 4 bases, with 13 bases between. CDR3 sequence: CSASRDTLYNEQFF. CDR3 bases: TGCAGTGCTAGTCGGGATACTCTTTACAATGAGCAGTTCTTC.

The rearrangement uses TRBV5-1 and TRBJ2-7; 7 nucleotides align to TRBD2. The V and J ends lost 4 bases and 0 bases, in that order; junction bases with no gene match: 13. There are 17 residues in the CDR3. CDR1 is SGHRS and CDR2 is YFSETQ in the germline V gene. The DNA for the CDR3 is TGCGCCAGCAGCCGAGATCTGACTAGCAGATTCTCCTACGAGCAGTACTTC. It yields the protein CASSRDLTSRFSYEQYF.

This clonotype occurred many times. This chain connects TRBV29-1 to TRBJ2-1; a weak D match, TRBD2 (5 bases). V lost 7 bases and J lost 3, with 7 bases in between. Germline CDR1 is SQVTM and CDR2 is ANQGSEA. The CDR3 covers 11 residues. CDR3 sequence reads: CSASSYNEQFF. CDR3 in DNA: TGCAGCGCTAGCAGCTACAATGAGCAGTTCTTC.

Ten or more counts support this clonotype. The rearrangement links TRBV19 to TRBJ2-1, with TRBD1 matching over 7 bases. CDR1 and CDR2 (germline): LNHDA, SQIVND (reference sequence). The CDR3 is 15 amino acids. Unmatched junction bases numbered 13, after V lost 5 bases and J lost 9 bases. The CDR3 is CASSPGTALRSEQFF. DNA for the CDR3: TGTGCCAGTAGTCCGGGGACAGCCTTAAGGAGTGAGCAGTTCTTC.

This clonotype was counted at least ten times. V and J are TRBV20-1 and TRBJ2-6; the D gene is possibly TRBD2 (6 bases). The CDR3 is made up of 14 amino acids. Trimming stripped 5 bases from V and 0 bases from J, with 8 bases between. The germline CDR1 and CDR2 sequences are DFQATT and SNEGSKA (reference sequence). The CDR3: CSASGASGANVLTF. CDR3 sequence (DNA): TGCAGTGCTTCGGGAGCCTCTGGGGCCAACGTCCTGACTTTC.

This clonotype has a count of ten or more. The rearrangement links TRBV20-1 to TRBJ2-5; no clear D. This CDR3 comprises 12 residues. V gave up 5 bases and J gave up 2 bases, with 9 bases separating them. The germline V gene has CDR1 DFQATT and CDR2 SNEGSKA (reference sequence). The CDR3 is CSAADEQETQYF. The CDR3 DNA follows: TGCAGTGCTGCGGACGAGCAAGAGACCCAGTACTTC.

This clonotype was counted at least ten times. The rearrangement links TRBV12-3 or TRBV12-4 to TRBJ2-2, with 8 bases fitting TRBD1. J lost 6 bases, V lost 7 bases, and 13 bases had no gene match. The length of the CDR3 is 16 residues. The CDR3 DNA follows: TGTGCCAGCACCCTTTTGGCAGGGGGCGCCCCCGGGGAGCTGTTTTTT. Its protein product is CASTLLAGGAPGELFF.

This clonotype occurred many times. Here the CDR3 reads CAISEGGLQAFF. The CDR3 DNA reads as TGTGCCATCAGTGAAGGGGGCCTACAGGCTTTCTTT. The genes are TRBV10-3 and TRBJ1-1; 7 positions agree with TRBD1. CDR1 is ENHRY and CDR2 is SYGVKD in the germline V gene. The J segment lost 11 bases and the V segment lost 3 bases, leaving 6 bases of the junction unmatched. The CDR3 has 12 residues.

This clonotype was recorded at least ten times. This chain uses TRBV11-2 with TRBJ2-1; D is possibly TRBD1 (5 bases). Germline V gives CDR1 SGHAT, CDR2 FQNNGV. The CDR3 sequence is 13 residues long. V lost 1 base, J lost 5 bases, and 6 bases lay in between. The CDR3 region is CASSLGQNNEQFF. CDR3 DNA sequence: TGTGCCAGCAGCTTAGGACAGAACAATGAGCAGTTCTTC.

This clonotype has a count of ten or more. The rearrangement joins TRBV14 to TRBJ2-1; 15 bases align to TRBD2. This CDR3 comprises 19 residues. Germline CDR1 and CDR2: SGHDN and FVKESK. V dropped 2 bases and J dropped 2; count of bases not matched to a gene: 7. The CDR3, as DNA: TGTGCCAGCAGCCAATCGGGACTAGCGGGGGGCCCCGCCTACAATGAGCAGTTCTTC. It codes for CASSQSGLAGGPAYNEQFF. The full variable domain, in which reference TRBV14 and TRBJ2-1 provide the parts outside the CDR3, is EAGVTQFPSHSVIEKGQTVTLRCDPISGHDNLYWYRRVMGKEIKFLLHFVKESKQDESGMPNNRFLAERTGGTYSTLKVQPAELEDSGVYFCASSQSGLAGGPAYNEQFFGPGTRLTVL.

This clonotype was observed many times. The chain uses TRBV12-3 or TRBV12-4 and TRBJ2-1; TRBD1 might be the D (5 bases). The CDR3 is 14 residues long. Trimming took 1 base from V and 6 from J, leaving 10 bases between them. The CDR3 sequence: CASSLGGYSNEQFF. CDR3 bases: TGTGCCAGCAGTTTAGGGGGCTACTCCAATGAGCAGTTCTTC.